One T cell receptor (beta chain) is described in this entry. Its antigen is currently unknown. The PCR was carried out with 60 Vbeta primers and 13 Jbeta primers. The protocol was immunoSEQ multiplex PCR, while the TCRdb copy is restricted to in-frame clones and leaves out a portion. The data show about 94,000 clones, with 78% seen just once and 0.7% to 0.85% held by the top ten. This record belongs to a study of cytomegalovirus exposure and HLA in healthy donors. Study outcomes and limitations: Evidence from a later analysis indicated that most CMV-associated TCR beta chains looked HLA-restricted.

Material for sequencing was PBMCs. This TCR came from a woman aged 60-75 years in good health and CMV-seronegative.

CDR3 sequence: CASSALQYSNQPQHF. The CDR3 DNA sequence: TGTGCCAGCAGCGCCTTACAGTATAGCAATCAGCCCCAGCATTTT. This chain connects TRBV6-5 to TRBJ1-5; D gene unclear. Trimming took 6 bases from V and 0 from J, leaving 12 bases between them. CDR3 length: 15 residues. The germline V gene has CDR1 MNHEY and CDR2 SVGAGI.